These 25 T cell receptor beta chains came from one sample sequenced in a study of cytomegalovirus exposure and HLA in healthy donors. 13 Jbeta primers and 60 Vbeta primers were used for the PCR. TCRdb keeps only in-frame clones here, not all; method: immunoSEQ multiplex PCR. The table lists over 130,000 clones, around 60% of them singletons. Material for sequencing was PBMCs. These receptors all stem from a woman aged 55-69 years in good health and CMV-seropositive.

The chain couples TRBV7-9 to TRBJ2-6; D is uncertain. Germline CDR1 reads SEHNR; CDR2 reads FQNEAQ (reference sequence). Trimming removed 7 bases at V and 1 base at J, with 8 bases between. This CDR3 is built from 14 residues. The DNA for the CDR3 is TGTGCCAGCATTACGAGTTCTGGGGCCAACGTCCTGACTTTC. Translation: CASITSSGANVLTF.

This rearrangement joins TRBV18 to TRBJ2-5; no reliable D call. The J call may not be correct, given that the DNA end is closer to TRBJ2-7. CDR1 is KGHSH, CDR2 LQKENI, per germline. The CDR3 sequence is 13 residues long. CDR3 region: CASSPSSDYEQYF. In DNA form, the CDR3 reads TGTGCCAGCTCACCCTCAAGCGACTACGAGCAGTACTTC.

The rearrangement links TRBV28 to TRBJ2-6; 11 nucleotides match TRBD2. Trimming removed 9 bases from V and 1 base from J; junction bases left unmatched: 8. CDR1 is MDHEN and CDR2 is SYDVKM in the germline V gene. The CDR3 runs to 17 residues. The CDR3 nucleotides are TGTGCCAGTAATAGCGGGAGGGCCTCTTCTGGGGCCAACGTCCTGACTTTC. Translating it yields CASNSGRASSGANVLTF.

This chain connects TRBV9 to TRBJ2-5; 11 positions agree with TRBD2. Germline V CDR1 and CDR2: SGDLS, YYNGEE. The V gene end was trimmed by 3 bases and the J gene end by 3 bases; junction bases not matched to a gene: 7. This CDR3 spans 16 amino acids. The CDR3 loop reads CASSDGSLAGEETQYF. The CDR3 DNA reads as TGTGCCAGCAGCGACGGCTCACTAGCGGGAGAAGAGACCCAGTACTTC.

The rearrangement uses TRBV7-8 and TRBJ2-7, with a weak D call TRBD2 (5 bases). CDR3 length equals 15 residues. V lost 1 base, J lost 0 bases, and 10 bases lay in between. Looked up from germline, CDR1 is SGHVS and CDR2 is FQNEAQ. CDR3 residues: CASSLGLTHSYEQYF. In nucleotides, the CDR3 is TGTGCCAGCAGCTTAGGACTAACTCACTCCTACGAGCAGTACTTC. Filled out from reference TRBV7-8 and TRBJ2-7, the complete variable domain reads GAGVSQSPRYKVAKRGQDVALRCDPISGHVSLFWYQQALGQGPEFLTYFQNEAQLDKSGLPSDRFFAERPEGSVSTLKIQRTQQEDSAVYLCASSLGLTHSYEQYFGPGTRLTVT.

J is TRBJ1-2 and V is TRBV19; D is possibly TRBD1 (6 bases). CDR3 length: 14 amino acids. Germline loops: CDR1 LNHDA, CDR2 SQIVND (reference sequence). V lost 5 bases and J lost 2, with 12 bases in between. The chain's CDR3 is CASSSGRGNYGYTF. The CDR3 DNA follows: TGTGCCAGTAGTTCGGGAAGGGGGAACTATGGCTACACCTTC. Drawing the rest from reference TRBV19 and TRBJ1-2, the complete variable domain is DGGITQSPKYLFRKEGQNVTLSCEQNLNHDAMYWYRQDPGQGLRLIYYSQIVNDFQKGDIAEGYSVSREKKESFPLTVTSAQKNPTAFYLCASSSGRGNYGYTFGSGTRLTVV.

V is TRBV6-6 and J is TRBJ1-2; TRBD1 matches 9 bases. Germline assignment: CDR1 MNHNY and CDR2 SVGAGI (reference sequence). CDR3 length equals 13 residues. With V trimmed by 4 bases and J by 5 bases, 2 bases remained unmatched. The CDR3 spells CASSWTGEYGYTF. As DNA, the CDR3 is TGTGCCAGCAGTTGGACAGGGGAGTATGGCTACACCTTC.

The chain is built from TRBV4-2 and TRBJ2-7, with D maybe TRBD1 (5 bases). The length of the CDR3 is 15 residues. V dropped 0 bases and J dropped 3 bases, with 12 bases sitting between them. Germline V CDR1 and CDR2: LGHNA, YNFKEQ. CDR3 residues: CASSQDRASFYEQYF. The CDR3 nucleotides read TGTGCCAGCAGCCAAGACAGGGCAAGCTTCTACGAGCAGTACTTC.

About this clone: Other DNA sequences in the sample encode the same CDR3. The chain combines TRBV6-5 with TRBJ1-2; 7 bases fit TRBD1. Trimming cost V 6 bases and J 3 bases; bases outside gene matches: 7. CDR1 is MNHEY, CDR2 SVGAGI, per germline. The CDR3 loop spans 14 amino acids. The CDR3 DNA reads as TGTGCCAGCAGCCCCGGAGGGGGCGACTATGGCTACACCTTC. Translated, it gives CASSPGGGDYGYTF.

This rearrangement joins TRBV9 to TRBJ2-1; 8 bases are shared with TRBD2. The CDR3 contains 15 residues. V was pared by 2 bases and J by 0 bases, with 1 base of the junction left unmatched. Germline-derived CDR1 and CDR2 are SGDLS and YYNGEE. The CDR3 nucleotides read TGTGCCAGCAGCGTGAGCGGGGGCTCCTACAATGAGCAGTTCTTC. As protein: CASSVSGGSYNEQFF. The full variable domain, completed using reference TRBV9 and TRBJ2-1, is DSGVTQTPKHLITATGQRVTLRCSPRSGDLSVYWYQQSLDQGLQFLIQYYNGEERAKGNILERFSAQQFPDLHSELNLSSLELGDSALYFCASSVSGGSYNEQFFGPGTRLTVL.

This clone occurred once. Here the CDR3 DNA reads TGTGCCAGCTCACCTCAGGGTACTAATGAAAAACTGTTTTTT. Translation gives CASSPQGTNEKLFF. The chain couples TRBV18 to TRBJ1-4; tentatively, D is TRBD1 (5 bases). Germline CDR1 is KGHSH and CDR2 is LQKENI. The CDR3 is 14 amino acids. With 3 bases removed from V and 2 bases from J, the gap between germline ends came to 7 bases. The full variable domain, in which reference TRBV18 and TRBJ1-4 provide the parts outside the CDR3, is NAGVMQNPRHLVRRRGQEARLRCSPMKGHSHVYWYRQLPEEGLKFMVYLQKENIIDESGMPKERFSAEFPKEGPSILRIQQVVRGDSAAYFCASSPQGTNEKLFFGSGTQLSVL.

This clone was seen a single time. In nucleotides, the CDR3 is TGCGCCAGCAGCCAAGGGACTAGCGGGAGGGCCGGGGCAGAGACCCAGTACTTC. Amino acids: CASSQGTSGRAGAETQYF. V usage is TRBV4-1 and J usage is TRBJ2-5, with 15 bases fitting TRBD2. Germline CDR1 MGHRA, CDR2 YSYEKL. V shed 1 base and J 4 bases; nucleotides not matched to a gene: 7. The CDR3 loop spans 18 amino acids.

The rearrangement uses TRBV4-3 and TRBJ2-7; D is possibly TRBD2 (7 bases). V was trimmed by 4 bases and J by 6 bases, leaving 16 bases between them. The germline CDR1 and CDR2 sequences are LGHNA and YSLEER. CDR3 length: 14 residues. In nucleotides, the CDR3 is TGCGCCAGCAGCCTAGGGGCGGGGGCCGGCGAGCAGTACTTC. Its protein product is CASSLGAGAGEQYF.

The chain is built from TRBV2 and TRBJ2-7, with 9 bases aligning to TRBD1. Germline V gives CDR1 SNHLY, CDR2 FYNNEI. Germline trimming cut 3 bases from V and 3 bases from J; bases unmatched to any gene: 6. The CDR3 spans 15 residues. The chain's CDR3 is CASSEERTGVYEQYF. The CDR3 DNA is TGTGCCAGCAGTGAGGAGCGGACAGGGGTCTACGAGCAGTACTTC.

For this clone: Other DNA sequences in this specimen translate into the identical CDR3. J is TRBJ1-1 and V is TRBV29-1; D is unclear. Per the germline V gene, CDR1 is SQVTM and CDR2 is ANQGSEA. The CDR3 consists of 10 residues. Trimming stripped 4 bases from V and 6 bases from J, with 6 bases between. The CDR3: CSVGGPEAFF. The CDR3 bases are TGCAGCGTTGGTGGGCCTGAAGCTTTCTTT.

The chain links TRBV9 to TRBJ1-3, with TRBD1 as a possible D gene (6 bases). The V and J ends lost 4 bases and 0 bases respectively, with 14 bases between them. Germline CDR1 reads SGDLS; CDR2 reads YYNGEE. This CDR3 contains 16 residues. CDR3 sequence: CASSPQQGDSGNTIYF. DNA of the CDR3: TGTGCCAGCAGCCCTCAACAGGGAGACTCTGGAAACACCATATATTTT.

This clone turned up a few times. The chain employs TRBV28 and TRBJ1-6, with TRBD1 identical over 8 bases. Germline V gene lookup returns CDR1 MDHEN and CDR2 SYDVKM. The junction had 9 bases not matched to a gene; V was cut back by 4 bases and J by 10 bases. CDR3 length: 15 residues. The CDR3 DNA follows: TGTGCCAGCAGTTCGACAGGGGCCGGGGGGTCACCCCTCCACTTT. Translation gives CASSSTGAGGSPLHF.

The chain couples TRBV5-1 to TRBJ2-5; D gene unclear. Trimming cost V 0 bases and J 3 bases, with 9 bases left between them. The V gene's germline CDR1 is SGHRS and CDR2 YFSETQ. The CDR3 is made up of 14 amino acids. Written as DNA, the CDR3 is TGCGCCAGCAGCTTGGTTCCAGATAAAGAGACCCAGTACTTC. This translates into CASSLVPDKETQYF.

This clone was observed once. This chain joins TRBV5-1 and TRBJ2-5; 10 bases fit TRBD2. Looked up from germline, CDR1 is SGHRS and CDR2 is YFSETQ. With 4 bases clipped from V and 2 bases from J, the junction kept 14 bases outside the gene matches. The CDR3 covers 18 residues. CDR3: CASSAARTSGTFQETQYF. The CDR3 bases are TGCGCCAGCAGCGCGGCCAGGACTAGCGGAACCTTTCAAGAGACCCAGTACTTC.

The chain links TRBV5-1 to TRBJ2-1; tentatively, D is TRBD2 (5 bases). Germline V lookup: CDR1 SGHRS, CDR2 YFSETQ. This CDR3 has 16 amino acids. Trimming cost V 0 bases and J 5 bases, with 15 bases left between them. As DNA, the CDR3 is TGCGCCAGCAGCTTGGCCGACGTGGAGGCCCACAATGAGCAGTTCTTC. Amino acid sequence: CASSLADVEAHNEQFF.

The rearrangement uses TRBV9 and TRBJ2-7, with TRBD2 identical over 9 bases. The CDR3 covers 15 residues. Germline V CDR1 and CDR2: SGDLS, YYNGEE. V lost 0 bases and J lost 4; bases outside the gene matches: 5. The CDR3 DNA is TGTGCCAGCAGCGTAGGAGGCGGGAGGGCTTACGAGCAGTACTTC. It translates to CASSVGGGRAYEQYF.

The genes are TRBV9 and TRBJ1-4, with TRBD1 as a possible D gene (6 bases). The CDR3 totals 16 residues. V was cut by 4 bases and J by 0 bases, with 13 bases left in between. Looked up from germline, CDR1 is SGDLS and CDR2 is YYNGEE. The CDR3 loop is CASSPGTSATNEKLFF. CDR3 in DNA: TGTGCCAGCAGCCCCGGGACATCAGCAACTAATGAAAAACTGTTTTTT.

This chain uses TRBV5-1 with TRBJ2-1, with TRBD2 matching over 13 bases. V gave up 4 bases and J gave up 7 bases; unmatched junction bases: 8. CDR1 and CDR2 (germline): SGHRS, YFSETQ. The CDR3 is 16 residues long. The CDR3 DNA is TGCGCCAGCAGCCTGACCGGGACTAGCGGGGCGAATGAGCAGTTCTTC. Protein: CASSLTGTSGANEQFF.

The chain recombines TRBV27 with TRBJ2-2; D is possibly TRBD1 (5 bases). Germline V gene data show CDR1 as MNHEY and CDR2 as SMNVEV (reference sequence). This CDR3 spans 14 amino acids. Trimming took 5 bases from V and 4 from J, leaving 11 bases between them. The CDR3 spells CASSATRGTGELFF. CDR3 DNA: TGTGCCAGCAGTGCGACAAGGGGCACCGGGGAGCTGTTTTTT.

The CDR3 sequence: CASSAGNTIYF. The CDR3 bases are TGTGCCAGCAGTGCGGGAAACACCATATATTTT. The chain carries TRBV2 and TRBJ1-3, with unresolved D. The CDR3 loop spans 11 amino acids. Germline CDR1 reads SNHLY; CDR2 reads FYNNEI. The ends were cut back, 4 bases at V and 4 bases at J, with 2 bases in the middle.